Each of the 23 T cell receptor beta chains below was sequenced from the same sample in a study of human CD8 memory T cell subsets. TCR beta libraries were made by UMI-labeled 5' RACE. TCRdb reanalyzed the 5' RACE reads, giving one entry per CDR3 protein sequence and no DNA. In all, the sample yields roughly 10,000 distinct CDR3 sequences. Sequencing was done on a sample of CD8+ T cells from PBMCs. Receptor source: a human donor in good health.

The chain is built from TRBV18 and TRBJ1-1. The germline CDR1 and CDR2 sequences are KGHSH and LQKENI. This CDR3 contains 12 residues. This CDR3 reads CASSPPYTEAFF.

CDR3 in amino acids: CASSYRMNTEAFF. The rearrangement joins TRBV7-6 to TRBJ1-1; TCRdb calls TRBD1, which cannot be checked without DNA. The CDR3 loop spans 13 amino acids. Germline values: CDR1 SGHVS, CDR2 FNYEAQ.

The chain joins TRBV10-2 to TRBJ2-2; TCRdb gives TRBD2 as the D gene, but with no DNA this cannot be confirmed. CDR1 WSHSY and CDR2 SAAADI come from the germline V gene. This CDR3 has 18 amino acids. CDR3 loop: CASGPGTSGSSGTGELFF.

The gene calls are TRBV6-2 or TRBV6-3 and TRBJ2-7; the D call from TCRdb, TRBD2, cannot be confirmed without DNA. CDR1 is MNHEY and CDR2 is SVGEGT in the germline V gene. This CDR3 is built from 14 residues. This CDR3 reads CASSTGLEGYEQYF.

The rearrangement links TRBV24-1 to TRBJ2-3; checking the TCRdb D call of TRBD2 is not possible without DNA. There are 15 residues in the CDR3. Germline CDR1 KGHDR, CDR2 SFDVKD. The CDR3 here is CATSDRDSPADTQYF.

The V gene is TRBV18, the J gene TRBJ2-1; checking the TCRdb D call of TRBD1 is not possible without DNA. The length of the CDR3 is 16 residues. Germline-derived CDR1 and CDR2 are KGHSH and LQKENI. CDR3 loop: CASSLWDRKLYNEQFF. Drawing the rest from reference TRBV18 and TRBJ2-1, the complete variable domain is NAGVMQNPRHLVRRRGQEARLRCSPMKGHSHVYWYRQLPEEGLKFMVYLQKENIIDESGMPKERFSAEFPKEGPSILRIQQVVRGDSAAYFCASSLWDRKLYNEQFFGPGTRLTVL.

CDR3 amino acids: CASTPLGGSDTQYF. The chain joins TRBV28 to TRBJ2-3. CDR1 is MDHEN and CDR2 is SYDVKM in the germline V gene. This CDR3 has 14 amino acids.

The chain uses TRBV29-1 and TRBJ2-2; TCRdb returns TRBD2, unconfirmable since there is no DNA. Germline V lookup: CDR1 SQVTM, CDR2 ANQGSEA. The CDR3 is 13 amino acids. The CDR3 protein is CSVRDGNTGELFF.

The chain carries TRBV6-1 and TRBJ1-5; TCRdb's D gene call, TRBD1, goes unchecked for lack of DNA. Germline assignment: CDR1 MNHNS and CDR2 SASEGT. The CDR3 sequence is 14 residues long. The CDR3 loop is CASAVRRGNQPQHF.

The chain carries TRBV28 and TRBJ2-7; TCRdb proposes TRBD1, but this gene call is untestable without DNA. In germline, CDR1 is MDHEN, CDR2 SYDVKM. The length of the CDR3 is 13 residues. The CDR3 reads CASSPFRGHEQYF. The whole variable domain, remainder taken from reference TRBV28 and TRBJ2-7, is DVKVTQSSRYLVKRTGEKVFLECVQDMDHENMFWYRQDPGLGLRLIYFSYDVKMKEKGDIPEGYSVSREKKERFSLILESASTNQTSMYLCASSPFRGHEQYFGPGTRLTVT.

The chain has TRBV10-3 and TRBJ2-7. This CDR3 contains 12 residues. Looked up from germline, CDR1 is ENHRY and CDR2 is SYGVKD. CDR3: CAIREEDYEQYF.

The rearrangement joins TRBV2 to TRBJ2-1; TCRdb returns TRBD2, unconfirmable since there is no DNA. CDR1 and CDR2 from the germline V gene are SNHLY and FYNNEI. The CDR3 length is 16 residues. The CDR3 sequence is CASSESGTSVYNEQFF.

By frequency, this clonotype registers medium-sized. This chain connects TRBV2 to TRBJ1-5; TCRdb lists TRBD1, though no DNA is available to test this call. The CDR3 loop spans 15 amino acids. Germline CDR1 is SNHLY and CDR2 is FYNNEI. CDR3 sequence: CASRETGFINQPQHF.

By frequency, this clonotype is medium-sized (0.01 to 0.1%). V and J are TRBV18 and TRBJ2-7; checking the TCRdb D call of TRBD2 is not possible without DNA. The CDR3 sequence is 16 residues long. In germline, CDR1 is KGHSH, CDR2 LQKENI. The CDR3 loop reads CASSPGRNPVSYEQYF.

The V call is TRBV7-8, the J call TRBJ2-7; the TCRdb call, TRBD1, lacks DNA for checking. The CDR3 is 15 amino acids. From germline, CDR1 is SGHVS and CDR2 FQNEAQ. CDR3 sequence reads: CASSLGAGGSYEQYF.

CDR3 loop: CASRVTGTIKIRTENNEQFF. This chain connects TRBV6-2 or TRBV6-3 to TRBJ2-1; TCRdb selects TRBD1, and the lack of DNA leaves this call unchecked. The CDR3 consists of 20 residues. Germline CDR1 is MNHEY and CDR2 is SVGEGT.

The CDR3: CASSQGAVYNSPLHF. The chain couples TRBV27 to TRBJ1-6; TCRdb's assignment of TRBD1 cannot be checked, as there is no DNA. The CDR3 totals 15 residues. Germline V gene sequence: CDR1 MNHEY, CDR2 SMNVEV (reference sequence).

The genes are TRBV5-1 and TRBJ1-5; there is no DNA to check the TCRdb D call of TRBD1. Germline V gene data show CDR1 as SGHRS and CDR2 as YFSETQ. There are 16 residues in the CDR3. The CDR3 is CASSWDGRGWNQPQHF.

The V call is TRBV7-9, the J call TRBJ2-7; there is no DNA to check the TCRdb D call of TRBD1. In germline, CDR1 is SEHNR, CDR2 FQNEAQ (reference sequence). CDR3 size: 13 residues. The chain's CDR3 is CASSSRGRYEQYF.

The genes are TRBV15 and TRBJ1-4. Germline V gene sequence: CDR1 LNHNV, CDR2 YYDKDF (reference sequence). The CDR3 totals 13 residues. The CDR3 sequence: CATSREGNEKLFF.

The chain links TRBV15 to TRBJ1-2. Per the germline V gene, CDR1 is LNHNV and CDR2 is YYDKDF (reference sequence). This CDR3 has 16 amino acids. CDR3 amino acids: CATSRDRGPSNYGYTF.

V is TRBV25-1 and J is TRBJ2-1; the TCRdb D gene call, TRBD2, has no DNA to confirm it. CDR1 and CDR2 (germline): MGHDK, SYGVNS. The CDR3 covers 14 residues. The CDR3 sequence: CASSSGINFDEQFF.

The V gene is TRBV9, the J gene TRBJ2-1; there is no DNA to check the TCRdb D call of TRBD2. Germline V lookup: CDR1 SGDLS, CDR2 YYNGEE. The length of the CDR3 is 15 residues. This CDR3 is CASSVADSGSREQFF.